This TCR beta chain was obtained from a study of molecular identifiers for immune sequencing clone quantification. Using its own MiXCR run on the PCR reads, TCRdb lists one record per CDR3 protein. The sample shows about 630,000 distinct CDR3 sequences, about 25% of them seen only once. This CDR3 has 18 residues. V was pared by 6 bases and J by 2 bases, with 14 bases of the junction left unmatched. Study-level findings and limits: Shared barcodes on identical TCR molecules could underestimate the sizes of highly expanded clones. Clones with over 20 RNA copies captured over 97% of effector molecules but under 1% of naive ones.

Naive CD8 T cells were sorted as CD8+CD4-CCR7+CD45RA+. This clonotype was observed at least ten times. Its antigen is still unknown. The chain uses TRBV12-3 or TRBV12-4 and TRBJ2-3; TRBD1 matches at 10 bases. Sequenced input: naive CD8+ T cells from blood, with Jurkat cell RNA spiked in. Subset defined: FACS-sorted CD8+CD4-CCR7+CD45RA+ naive T cells. The sequence was obtained from a human donor in good health. Some libraries in this study had Jurkat cell RNA spiked in. DNA of the CDR3: TGTGCCAGCAGCCCGAGGGACAGGGGACCAGAAAACACAGATACGCAGTATTTT. It translates to CASSPRDRGPENTDTQYF.